The 10 T cell receptor beta chains in this list originate from one sample, sequenced in a study of neurological immune-mediated disorders. TCRdb recomputed calls from the 5' RACE reads with MiXCR, one row per CDR3 protein. Here the sample spans around 30,000 distinct CDR3 sequences, roughly 3.7% being singletons. The specimen sequenced was CD4+ T cells from blood. These receptors originate from a middle-aged woman in good health.

This clonotype has a count of ten or more. The chain joins TRBV5-1 to TRBJ1-5; D ambiguous. V was pared by 0 bases and J by 4 bases, with 11 bases between. The CDR3 is 15 amino acids. The germline V gene has CDR1 SGHRS and CDR2 YFSETQ. CDR3 protein: CASSLGLEGNQPQHF. DNA for the CDR3: TGCGCCAGCAGCTTGGGGTTGGAGGGAAATCAGCCCCAGCATTTT.

This clonotype showed up many times. The chain employs TRBV9 and TRBJ1-4, with TRBD1 as a possible D gene (5 bases). Trimming took off 0 bases at V and 7 bases at J, with 16 bases between the two ends. Germline assignment: CDR1 SGDLS and CDR2 YYNGEE. The CDR3 contains 16 residues. The CDR3 region has the DNA TGTGCCAGCAGCGTAGGGGCCACAAGGGACGGTGAAAAACTGTTTTTT. It encodes CASSVGATRDGEKLFF.

This clonotype was detected ten times or more. V usage is TRBV9 and J usage is TRBJ2-2, with 9 bases identical to TRBD2. Germline loops: CDR1 SGDLS, CDR2 YYNGEE. The V segment lost 0 bases and the J segment 3 bases; nucleotides outside the gene matches: 3. This CDR3 comprises 16 residues. The CDR3 DNA follows: TGTGCCAGCAGCGTAGGAGGCGGGAGGGACACCGGGGAGCTGTTTTTT. Translated, it gives CASSVGGGRDTGELFF.

This clonotype has ten or more counts. The rearrangement links TRBV9 to TRBJ2-2, with D unresolved. V lost 0 bases, J lost 7 bases, and 4 bases lay in between. The CDR3 loop spans 12 amino acids. In germline, CDR1 is SGDLS, CDR2 YYNGEE. The CDR3 DNA reads as TGTGCCAGCAGCGTAGATTTCGGGGAGCTGTTTTTT. Translation gives CASSVDFGELFF.

There are many counts of this clonotype. This sequence joins TRBV3-1 and TRBJ2-5; D is ambiguous. Germline V lookup: CDR1 LGHDT, CDR2 YNNKEL (reference sequence). The CDR3 covers 12 residues. The V end was cut by 5 bases, the J end by 5 bases, with 9 bases between. The CDR3 region has the DNA TGTGCCAGCAGCGCTCGACGGGAGACCCAGTACTTC. Its protein product is CASSARRETQYF.

There are many counts of this clonotype. J is TRBJ2-2 and V is TRBV12-3 or TRBV12-4; TRBD2 matches at 10 bases. The CDR3 totals 14 residues. V dropped 6 bases and J dropped 7; count of bases not matched to a gene: 5. The CDR3 bases are TGTGCCAGCAGCCCAAGCGGGAGGGACGGGGAGCTGTTTTTT. This codes for CASSPSGRDGELFF.

This clonotype was counted ten times or more. The chain employs TRBV28 and TRBJ2-7; possibly TRBD1 for D (5 bases). CDR3 size: 17 residues. The germline V and J ends were trimmed by 6 bases and 2 bases, with 23 bases remaining between them. Germline values: CDR1 MDHEN, CDR2 SYDVKM. The CDR3 spells CASRDNYIWGTPYEQYF. The DNA of the CDR3 is TGTGCCAGCAGGGACAACTACATATGGGGCACTCCCTACGAGCAGTACTTC.

This clonotype was observed many times. The rearrangement uses TRBV12-3 or TRBV12-4 and TRBJ2-5; no clear D. This CDR3 comprises 14 residues. Trimming left V 0 bases short and J 2 bases short, with 7 bases between. The CDR3 sequence: CASSLASRQETQYF. The CDR3 region has the DNA TGTGCCAGCAGTTTAGCGTCCCGTCAAGAGACCCAGTACTTC.

Ten or more counts support this clonotype. The chain combines TRBV5-5 with TRBJ1-5; D is possibly TRBD1 (5 bases). The germline gives CDR1 SGHKS, CDR2 YYEKEE (reference sequence). The ends were cut back, 0 bases at V and 5 bases at J, with 9 bases in the middle. CDR3 size: 14 residues. This CDR3 is CASSLGGPHQPQHF. The CDR3 bases are TGTGCCAGCAGCTTGGGGGGACCCCATCAGCCCCAGCATTTT.

This clonotype was seen many times. This chain joins TRBV28 and TRBJ1-2, with D hard to call. V was trimmed by 6 bases and J by 4 bases, leaving 15 bases between them. Per germline, CDR1 MDHEN and CDR2 SYDVKM. The CDR3 is made up of 14 amino acids. In DNA, the CDR3 is TGTGCCAGCAGACCGGCGCTAAGAAGCTATGGCTACACCTTC. Its translation is CASRPALRSYGYTF.